Following are 18 T cell receptor beta chains from one sample sequenced in a study of blood T cell repertoires in COVID-19. TCRdb keeps only in-frame clones here, not all; method: immunoSEQ multiplex PCR. The repertoire holds 90,000 to 150,000 clones, with around 87% as singletons. Sequenced input: peripheral blood. The receptor set was obtained from a human donor in a cohort sampled during active COVID-19.

The genes are TRBV7-6 and TRBJ1-4; a weak D match, TRBD1 (5 bases). Trimming removed 3 bases at V and 8 bases at J, with 13 bases between. CDR1 and CDR2 from the germline V gene are SGHVS and FNYEAQ. CDR3 size: 14 residues. The CDR3 region has the DNA TGTGCCAGCAGCTTCGGGGGGGTTAGGGAAAAACTGTTTTTT. Amino acid sequence: CASSFGGVREKLFF.

The chain has TRBV5-5 and TRBJ2-7; TRBD1 agrees at 7 bases. Germline values: CDR1 SGHKS, CDR2 YYEKEE (reference sequence). Unmatched junction bases numbered 8, after V lost 0 bases and J lost 2 bases. The CDR3 is made up of 16 amino acids. CDR3: CASSLASRQGTYEQYF. The CDR3 DNA reads TGTGCCAGCAGCTTGGCCTCCAGACAGGGTACCTACGAGCAGTACTTC.

This clone was counted once. The chain is built from TRBV3-1 (or the pseudogene TRBV3-2) and TRBJ1-2, with D maybe TRBD1 (5 bases). Germline lookup yields CDR1 LGHDT and CDR2 YNNKEL (reference sequence). Trimming shortened V by 0 bases and J by 8 bases, and 13 bases separated the two germline ends. CDR3 size: 14 residues. As DNA, the CDR3 is TGTGCCAGCAGCCAAGATGGAAGGGGAAGAGGCTACACCTTC. Protein sequence: CASSQDGRGRGYTF.

V usage is TRBV14 and J usage is TRBJ1-2; 9 positions agree with TRBD1. The CDR3 has 19 amino acids. Germline trimming cut 4 bases from V and 4 bases from J; bases unmatched to any gene: 19. The V gene's germline CDR1 is SGHDN and CDR2 FVKESK. CDR3: CASSPHRTGEGAAGYGYTF. The CDR3 bases are TGTGCCAGCAGCCCCCACCGGACAGGGGAAGGAGCAGCTGGCTATGGCTACACCTTC.

The chain uses TRBV6-5 and TRBJ2-3, with 15 bases fitting TRBD2. Germline trimming cut 2 bases from V and 6 bases from J; bases unmatched to any gene: 0. This CDR3 has 15 amino acids. Germline-derived CDR1 and CDR2 are MNHEY and SVGAGI. This CDR3 reads CASSYGTSGRDTQYF. CDR3 sequence (DNA): TGTGCCAGCAGTTACGGGACTAGCGGGAGGGATACGCAGTATTTT.

This chain joins TRBV11-1 and TRBJ2-1, with D possibly being TRBD1 (6 bases). V was pared by 4 bases and J by 12 bases, with 13 bases between. The germline gives CDR1 SGHAT, CDR2 FQDESV (reference sequence). The CDR3 covers 12 residues. The CDR3 DNA follows: TGTGCCAGCAGCTCGACAGGTGACCGGCAGTTCTTC. Translated: CASSSTGDRQFF.

This clone was counted once. The rearrangement uses TRBV18 and TRBJ1-6; 7 bases match TRBD1. The CDR3 consists of 17 residues. CDR1 is KGHSH and CDR2 is LQKENI in the germline V gene. V lost 3 bases to trimming and J lost 6 bases; unmatched junction nucleotides: 11. CDR3 nucleotides: TGTGCCAGCTCACCTAACCGAGTCGGGGACAGTAATTCACCCCTCCACTTT. Translating gives CASSPNRVGDSNSPLHF.

V is TRBV15 and J is TRBJ1-2; 7 bases are a match to TRBD1. Trimming at V came to 5 bases and at J to 1 base, leaving 13 bases not matched to a gene. CDR3 length: 17 amino acids. Germline CDR1 LNHNV, CDR2 YYDKDF (reference sequence). DNA for the CDR3: TGTGCCACCAGCCGCTCTTCGGGACAGACCAGTAACTATGGCTACACCTTC. Translating it yields CATSRSSGQTSNYGYTF.

The rearrangement joins TRBV6-5 to TRBJ1-3; 8 bases agree with TRBD1. The CDR3 has 15 amino acids. Germline CDR1 is MNHEY and CDR2 is SVGAGI. Germline trimming cut 6 bases from V and 4 bases from J; bases unmatched to any gene: 8. The CDR3 spells CASRLDRVGGNTIYF. The DNA of the CDR3 is TGTGCCAGCAGGTTGGACAGGGTCGGGGGAAACACCATATATTTT.

The J gene is TRBJ1-5, the V gene TRBV5-1; the match to TRBD1 covers 7 bases. Germline loops: CDR1 SGHRS, CDR2 YFSETQ. This CDR3 is 15 amino acids long. J gave up 5 bases and V 5 bases, and 10 bases lay outside the gene matches. The CDR3, as DNA: TGCGCCAGCAGGCCAACAGGGGCCCTTGATCAGCCCCAGCATTTT. Translated: CASRPTGALDQPQHF.

This sequence joins TRBV5-1 and TRBJ2-2; perhaps TRBD1 as D (6 bases). The CDR3 runs 15 residues. The germline CDR1 and CDR2 sequences are SGHRS and YFSETQ. V was clipped by 5 bases and J by 6 bases, with 17 bases between them. This chain's CDR3 is CASRENTGNSGELFF. CDR3 bases: TGCGCCAGCAGGGAAAACACAGGGAATTCCGGGGAGCTGTTTTTT.

This chain connects TRBV7-9 to TRBJ2-1; TRBD1 agrees at 8 bases. CDR3 size: 14 residues. The J segment lost 6 bases and the V segment lost 1 base, leaving 2 bases of the junction unmatched. Germline values: CDR1 SEHNR, CDR2 FQNEAQ (reference sequence). CDR3 sequence (DNA): TGTGCCAGCAGCTTAGTCAGGGGGCGCAATGAGCAGTTCTTC. It translates to CASSLVRGRNEQFF.

V and J are TRBV5-1 and TRBJ1-5; TRBD1 matches 10 bases. Per germline, CDR1 SGHRS and CDR2 YFSETQ. CDR3 size: 14 residues. With V trimmed by 3 bases and J by 7 bases, 4 bases remained unmatched. The CDR3 spells CASSSTGGEQPQHF. CDR3 DNA: TGCGCCAGCAGCTCGACAGGGGGCGAACAGCCCCAGCATTTT. Together with reference TRBV5-1 and TRBJ1-5, the CDR3 gives the full variable domain: KAGVTQTPRYLIKTRGQQVTLSCSPISGHRSVSWYQQTPGQGLQFLFEYFSETQRNKGNFPGRFSGRQFSNSRSEMNVSTLELGDSALYLCASSSTGGEQPQHFGDGTRLSIL.

The chain couples TRBV4-2 to TRBJ1-3, with TRBD1 matching 10 bases. The CDR3 sequence is 16 residues long. The J segment lost 4 bases and the V segment lost 4 bases, leaving 7 bases of the junction unmatched. The germline V gene encodes CDR1 LGHNA and CDR2 YNFKEQ. This CDR3 is CASSRPGQGLGNTIYF. CDR3 DNA sequence: TGTGCCAGCAGCCGACCGGGACAGGGGCTCGGAAACACCATATATTTT.

This clone appeared a single time. The chain links TRBV4-2 to TRBJ2-1; 13 bases agree with TRBD2. CDR3 length: 15 residues. CDR1 and CDR2 (germline): LGHNA, YNFKEQ. V dropped 4 bases and J dropped 9; count of bases not matched to a gene: 6. The CDR3 loop is CASSPGLAGDPEQFF. CDR3 sequence (DNA): TGTGCCAGCAGCCCCGGACTAGCGGGAGACCCTGAGCAGTTCTTC.

This clone occurred a few times. The chain couples TRBV29-1 to TRBJ1-1; unclear D gene. CDR3 size: 15 residues. The ends were cut back, 3 bases at V and 0 bases at J, with 14 bases in the middle. Germline CDR1 is SQVTM and CDR2 is ANQGSEA. CDR3 bases: TGCAGCGTTGACGGCCAAGAGAGGATGAACACTGAAGCTTTCTTT. Its protein is CSVDGQERMNTEAFF.

The J gene is TRBJ2-5, the V gene TRBV5-1; no clear D. The CDR3 loop spans 12 amino acids. CDR1 SGHRS and CDR2 YFSETQ come from the germline V gene. Trimming took 5 bases from V and 5 from J, leaving 10 bases between them. The CDR3 spells CASRFLLETQYF. CDR3 DNA: TGCGCCAGCAGGTTCCTCCTGGAGACCCAGTACTTC. Based on the CDR3 plus reference TRBV5-1 and TRBJ2-5, the full variable domain is KAGVTQTPRYLIKTRGQQVTLSCSPISGHRSVSWYQQTPGQGLQFLFEYFSETQRNKGNFPGRFSGRQFSNSRSEMNVSTLELGDSALYLCASRFLLETQYFGPGTRLLVL.

V and J are TRBV24-1 and TRBJ1-5, with 11 bases identical to TRBD1. V gave up 3 bases and J gave up 7 bases; unmatched junction bases: 7. Germline V gene data show CDR1 as KGHDR and CDR2 as SFDVKD. The CDR3 length is 16 residues. CDR3 in amino acids: CATSDGGQGEWQPQHF. CDR3 nucleotide sequence: TGTGCCACCAGTGATGGGGGACAGGGGGAATGGCAGCCCCAGCATTTT.